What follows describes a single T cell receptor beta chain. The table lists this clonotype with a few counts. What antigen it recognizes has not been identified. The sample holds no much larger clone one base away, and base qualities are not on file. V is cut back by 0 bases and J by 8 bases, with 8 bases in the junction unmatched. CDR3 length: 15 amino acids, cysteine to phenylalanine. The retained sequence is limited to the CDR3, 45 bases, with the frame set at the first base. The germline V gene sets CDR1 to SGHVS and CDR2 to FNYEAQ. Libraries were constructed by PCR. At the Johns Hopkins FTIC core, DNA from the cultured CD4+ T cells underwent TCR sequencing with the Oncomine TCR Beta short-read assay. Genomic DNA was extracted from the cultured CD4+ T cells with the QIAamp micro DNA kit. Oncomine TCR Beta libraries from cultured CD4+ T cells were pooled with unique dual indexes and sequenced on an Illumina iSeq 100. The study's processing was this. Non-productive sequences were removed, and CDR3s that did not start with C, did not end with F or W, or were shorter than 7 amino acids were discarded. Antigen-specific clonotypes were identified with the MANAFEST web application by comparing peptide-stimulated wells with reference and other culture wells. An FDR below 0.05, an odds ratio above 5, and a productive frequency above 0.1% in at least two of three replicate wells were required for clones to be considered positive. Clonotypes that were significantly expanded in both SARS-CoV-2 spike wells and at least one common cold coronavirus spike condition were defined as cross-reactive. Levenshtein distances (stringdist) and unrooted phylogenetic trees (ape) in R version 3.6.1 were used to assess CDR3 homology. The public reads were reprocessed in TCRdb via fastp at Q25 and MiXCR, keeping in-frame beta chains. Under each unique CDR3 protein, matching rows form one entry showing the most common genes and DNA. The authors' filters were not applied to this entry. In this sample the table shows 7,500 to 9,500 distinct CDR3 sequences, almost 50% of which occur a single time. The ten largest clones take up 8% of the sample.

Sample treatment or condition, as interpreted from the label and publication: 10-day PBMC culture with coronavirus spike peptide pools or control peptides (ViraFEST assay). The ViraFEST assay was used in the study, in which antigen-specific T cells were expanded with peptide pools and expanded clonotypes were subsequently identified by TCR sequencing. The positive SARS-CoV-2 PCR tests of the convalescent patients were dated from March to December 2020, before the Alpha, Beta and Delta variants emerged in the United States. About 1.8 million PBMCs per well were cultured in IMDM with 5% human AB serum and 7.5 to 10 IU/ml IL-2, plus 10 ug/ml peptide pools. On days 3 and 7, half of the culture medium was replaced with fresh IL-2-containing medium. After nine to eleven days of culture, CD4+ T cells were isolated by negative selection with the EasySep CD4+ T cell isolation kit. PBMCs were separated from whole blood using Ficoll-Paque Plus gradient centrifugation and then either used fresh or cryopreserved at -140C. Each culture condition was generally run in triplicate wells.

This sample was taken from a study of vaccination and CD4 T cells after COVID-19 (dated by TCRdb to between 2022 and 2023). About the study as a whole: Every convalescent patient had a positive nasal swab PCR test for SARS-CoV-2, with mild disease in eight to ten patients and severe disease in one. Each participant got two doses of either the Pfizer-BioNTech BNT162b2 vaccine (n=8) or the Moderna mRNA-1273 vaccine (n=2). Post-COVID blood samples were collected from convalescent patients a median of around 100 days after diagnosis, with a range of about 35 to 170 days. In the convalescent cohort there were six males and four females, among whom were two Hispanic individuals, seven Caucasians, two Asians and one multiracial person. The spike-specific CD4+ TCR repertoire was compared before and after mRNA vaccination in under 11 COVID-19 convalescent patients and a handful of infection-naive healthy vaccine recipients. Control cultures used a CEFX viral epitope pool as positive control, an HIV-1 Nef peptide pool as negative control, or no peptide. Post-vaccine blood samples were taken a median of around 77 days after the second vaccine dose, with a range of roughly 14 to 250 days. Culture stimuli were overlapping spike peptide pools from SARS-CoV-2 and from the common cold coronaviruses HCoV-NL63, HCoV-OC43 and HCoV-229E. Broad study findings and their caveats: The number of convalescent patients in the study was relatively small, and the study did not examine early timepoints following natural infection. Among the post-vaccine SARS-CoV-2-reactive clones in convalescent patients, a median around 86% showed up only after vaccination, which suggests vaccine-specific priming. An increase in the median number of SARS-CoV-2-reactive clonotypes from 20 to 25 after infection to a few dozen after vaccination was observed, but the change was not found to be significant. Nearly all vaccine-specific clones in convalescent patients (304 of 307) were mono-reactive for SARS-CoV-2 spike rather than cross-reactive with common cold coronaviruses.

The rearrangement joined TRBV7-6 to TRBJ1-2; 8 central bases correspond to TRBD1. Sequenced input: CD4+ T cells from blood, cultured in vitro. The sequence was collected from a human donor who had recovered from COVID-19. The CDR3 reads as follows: CASSLAPGGESGYTF. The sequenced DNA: TGTGCCAGCAGCTTAGCTCCAGGGGGCGAGTCCGGCTACACCTTC.